This T cell receptor beta chain originates from a study of T-cell memory formation after mild COVID-19. Study-level information: Largely donor-specific TCR clusters were found. Findings and caveats of the study: Pre-infection memory held some responding clones, suggesting pre-existing cross-reactive T cells responded.

This clonotype was seen more than once but under ten times. Its target is unknown. Using constant-segment primers, 5'RACE produced TCR alpha and TCR beta cDNA libraries carrying sample barcodes and UMIs. TCRdb recomputed calls from the 5' RACE reads with MiXCR, one row per CDR3 protein. Of roughly 600,000 distinct CDR3 sequences in the sample, about 20% are singletons; the top ten hold 9.5% to 15%. This clonotype was obtained from an adult woman who had mild COVID-19 (a few samples of this study predate the infection). Cell type and time point are not known. The source material was PBMCs or a T cell subset sorted from them (not recorded which).

CDR3 in amino acids: CASSSTQADSRSGEQFF. The CDR3 DNA follows: TGTGCCAGCAGCTCTACACAAGCGGACTCCCGGAGCGGCGAGCAGTTCTTC. This chain uses TRBV11-3 with TRBJ2-1; D is possibly TRBD2 (5 bases). Germline V gene data show CDR1 as SGHNT and CDR2 as YENEEA. CDR3 length: 17 amino acids. The V gene lost 4 bases and the J gene lost 10 bases, with 26 bases spanning the gap.